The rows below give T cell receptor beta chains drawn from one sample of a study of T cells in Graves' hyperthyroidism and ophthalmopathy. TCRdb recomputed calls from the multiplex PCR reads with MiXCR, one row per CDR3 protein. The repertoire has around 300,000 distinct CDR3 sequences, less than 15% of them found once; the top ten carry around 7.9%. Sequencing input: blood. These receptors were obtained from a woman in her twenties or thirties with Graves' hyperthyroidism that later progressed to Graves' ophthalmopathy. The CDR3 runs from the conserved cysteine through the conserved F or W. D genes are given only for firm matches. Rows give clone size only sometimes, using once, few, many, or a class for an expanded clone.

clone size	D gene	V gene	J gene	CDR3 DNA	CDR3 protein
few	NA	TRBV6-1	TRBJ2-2	TGTGCCAGCAGTGTAAAACTAGCCGGCACCGGGGAGCTGTTTTTT	CASSVKLAGTGELFF
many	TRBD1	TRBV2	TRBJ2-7	TGTGCCAGCAGTGAACGGCCGGGACAGGATGCTTACGAGCAGTACTTC	CASSERPGQDAYEQYF
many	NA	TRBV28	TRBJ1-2	TGTGCCGGAACGAAGGGACCCAACCCCCATGGCTACACCTTC	CAGTKGPNPHGYTF
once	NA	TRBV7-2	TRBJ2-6	TGTGCCAGCAGCCTGACTGCCTCTGGGGCCAACGTCCTGACTTTC	CASSLTASGANVLTF
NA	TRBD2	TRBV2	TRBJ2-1	TGTGCCAGCAGTGAAGCGCTTCGGGGGACTAGCGGGAGGAATGAGCAGTTCTTC	CASSEALRGTSGRNEQFF
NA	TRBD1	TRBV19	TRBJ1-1	TGTGCCAGTAGTGCCGAATCTTTCAGGGGGCAAAGCACTGAAGCTTTCTTT	CASSAESFRGQSTEAFF
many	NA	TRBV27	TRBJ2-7	TGTGCCAGCAGTAAAGGGGAAGCCGGCTACGAGCAGTACTTC	CASSKGEAGYEQYF
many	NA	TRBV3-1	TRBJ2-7	TGTGCCAGCAGCCAAAAGATAACCTACGAGCAGTACTTC	CASSQKITYEQYF
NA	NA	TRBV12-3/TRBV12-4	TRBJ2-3	TGTGCCAGCATGGGGGCGGGAGGCACAGATACGCAGTATTTT	CASMGAGGTDTQYF
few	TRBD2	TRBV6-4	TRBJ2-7	TGTGCCAGCAGTTACGGGGCTAGCGGGATCTCCGAGCAGTACTTC	CASSYGASGISEQYF
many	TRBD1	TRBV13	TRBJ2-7	TGTGCCAGCAGCCAAGGGGACAGCCTCTACGAGCAGTACTTC	CASSQGDSLYEQYF
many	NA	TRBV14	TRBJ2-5	TGTGCCAGCAGACCATCCGGAGGGGAGACCCAGTACTTC	CASRPSGGETQYF
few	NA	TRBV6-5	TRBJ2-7	TGTGCCAGCAGTTACGGACAAACCTACGAGCAGTACTTC	CASSYGQTYEQYF
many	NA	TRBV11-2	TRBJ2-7	TGTGCCAGCAGCTTTGACAACTCCTACGAGCAGTACTTC	CASSFDNSYEQYF
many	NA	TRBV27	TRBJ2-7	TGTGCCAGCAGTTCAGACTTATCCTACGAGCAGTACTTC	CASSSDLSYEQYF
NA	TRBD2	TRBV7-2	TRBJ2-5	TGTGCCAGCAGCTTGACTAGCGGGAGTAATCAAGAGACCCAGTACTTC	CASSLTSGSNQETQYF
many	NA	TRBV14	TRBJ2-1	TGTGCCAGCAGCCAAGTTTTTAATGAGCAGTTCTTC	CASSQVFNEQFF
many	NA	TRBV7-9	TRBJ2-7	TGTGCCAGCAGCTTAGGCGACAGGCTCTCCTACGAGCAGTACTTC	CASSLGDRLSYEQYF
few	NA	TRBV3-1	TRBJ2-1	TGTGCCAGCAGCCAAGACTGGGCAGCGTCTTACAATGAGCAGTTCTTC	CASSQDWAASYNEQFF
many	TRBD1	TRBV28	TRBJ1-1	TGTGCCAGCAGTTTGGGGACAGGGGGCAAAACTGAAGCTTTCTTT	CASSLGTGGKTEAFF
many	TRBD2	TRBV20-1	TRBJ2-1	TGCAGTGCCTCGAGCCGGCTAGCGGCAGCGGGTGAGCAGTTCTTC	CSASSRLAAAGEQFF
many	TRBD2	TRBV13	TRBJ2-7	TGTGCCAGCAGCGCAGGACTAGCGGGAATGGGGGACGAGCAGTACTTC	CASSAGLAGMGDEQYF
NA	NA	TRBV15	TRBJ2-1	TGTGCCACCAGTGTTACTAGGTCCTACAATGAGCAGTTCTTC	CATSVTRSYNEQFF